Below are 9 T cell receptor beta chains sequenced from a single sample in a study of cytomegalovirus exposure and HLA in healthy donors. The PCR made use of 60 Vbeta and 13 Jbeta primers. The method was immunoSEQ multiplex PCR; TCRdb's version includes in-frame clones alone and lacks a portion of them. This sample's clone table lists about 70,000 clones. Material: PBMCs. The receptors were sampled from a woman aged 25-40 years in good health and CMV-seronegative.

The chain employs TRBV5-1 and TRBJ1-1; D is unresolved. Per germline, CDR1 SGHRS and CDR2 YFSETQ. CDR3 length: 14 residues. V was trimmed by 1 base and J by 1 base, leaving 8 bases between them. The CDR3 sequence is CASSLTVKNTEAFF. The CDR3 nucleotides are TGCGCCAGCAGCTTGACAGTAAAGAACACTGAAGCTTTCTTT.

The J gene is TRBJ1-1, the V gene TRBV20-1; unclear D gene. CDR3 length equals 11 residues. V lost 6 bases and J lost 7, with 12 bases in between. Germline V gene sequence: CDR1 DFQATT, CDR2 SNEGSKA (reference sequence). The chain's CDR3 is CSAPSRGEAFF. CDR3 nucleotide sequence: TGCAGTGCCCCCTCCCGGGGTGAAGCTTTCTTT.

The chain is built from TRBV4-2 and TRBJ2-3; 8 positions agree with TRBD2. The J segment lost 3 bases and the V segment lost 1 base, leaving 3 bases of the junction unmatched. The germline V gene encodes CDR1 LGHNA and CDR2 YNFKEQ. The CDR3 is made up of 15 amino acids. Here the CDR3 reads CASSQGERETDTQYF. The CDR3 bases are TGTGCCAGCAGCCAAGGGGAGCGGGAGACAGATACGCAGTATTTT.

V gene TRBV2 combines with J gene TRBJ2-7; TRBD2 aligns across 7 bases. The V gene end was trimmed by 3 bases and the J gene end by 3 bases; junction bases not matched to a gene: 5. The V gene's germline CDR1 is SNHLY and CDR2 FYNNEI. CDR3 length: 14 amino acids. The DNA of the CDR3 is TGTGCCAGCAGTGACCCTGGGAGGGACTACGAGCAGTACTTC. Protein: CASSDPGRDYEQYF.

This chain connects TRBV25-1 to TRBJ1-2; no clear D. The germline V gene has CDR1 MGHDK and CDR2 SYGVNS. V lost 4 bases and J 0 bases, leaving 6 bases between the germline ends. There are 13 residues in the CDR3. CDR3 amino acids: CASSVGANYGYTF. The DNA for the CDR3 is TGTGCCAGCAGTGTAGGAGCTAACTATGGCTACACCTTC.

V usage is TRBV10-1 and J usage is TRBJ2-1, with 11 bases matching TRBD1. Germline assignment: CDR1 WNHNN and CDR2 SYGVQD (reference sequence). Unmatched junction bases numbered 9, after V lost 6 bases and J lost 8 bases. This CDR3 contains 15 residues. CDR3 amino acids: CASSRGQGGLDEQFF. CDR3 in DNA: TGCGCCAGCAGCCGGGGACAGGGGGGTCTCGATGAGCAGTTCTTC.

The chain is built from TRBV27 and TRBJ2-5; 8 bases align to TRBD1. In germline, CDR1 is MNHEY, CDR2 SMNVEV (reference sequence). J gave up 5 bases and V 3 bases, and 8 bases lay outside the gene matches. The CDR3 runs to 15 residues. The CDR3 nucleotides read TGTGCCAGCAGTTTGGGCAGGGGGCGCGGGGAGACCCAGTACTTC. It encodes CASSLGRGRGETQYF.

V gene TRBV29-1 combines with J gene TRBJ2-3, with 7 bases matching TRBD2. The CDR3 has 12 amino acids. J lost 14 bases, V lost 0 bases, and 8 bases had no gene match. Looked up from germline, CDR1 is SQVTM and CDR2 is ANQGSEA. DNA for the CDR3: TGCAGCGTTGAAGATCTAGGGCGCGGGGGGTATTTT. Its translation: CSVEDLGRGGYF.

The chain has TRBV27 and TRBJ1-1, with D hard to call. Per germline, CDR1 MNHEY and CDR2 SMNVEV (reference sequence). V shed 5 bases and J shed 2 bases, with 9 bases lying between them. The CDR3 runs 13 residues. The CDR3 loop reads CASSKAANTEAFF. CDR3 nucleotides: TGTGCCAGCAGTAAAGCGGCTAACACTGAAGCTTTCTTT.